This is a list of T cell receptor beta chains from one sample in a study of T cells in localized non-small cell lung cancer. The table came from immunoSEQ multiplex PCR; TCRdb's copy has only in-frame clones and leaves some out. The table lists over 20,000 clones, 88% of them singletons. The sequenced sample was peripheral blood mononuclear cells, obtained before any cancer treatment. The receptors originated from a male donor older than 55 with stage II lung adenocarcinoma. Both conserved end residues are part of each CDR3. D genes are given only for firm matches. Not every row has a clone size; where given, it reads once, few, many or a size class.

J	V	size	D	DNA	CDR3
TRBJ1-1	TRBV29-1	once	.	TGCAGCGTTGGGGAGAACACTGAAGCTTTCTTT	CSVGENTEAFF
TRBJ1-2	TRBV27	.	.	TGTGCCAGCAGTTTGAACAGTAACTATGGCTACACCTTC	CASSLNSNYGYTF
TRBJ1-4	TRBV7-8	.	.	TGTGCCAGCAGCGCCCTTCCCCGAGGACAGCCAGCAACTAATGAAAAACTGTTTTTT	CASSALPRGQPATNEKLFF
TRBJ1-5	TRBV11-2	.	.	TGTGCCAGCAGCCTACAGGGAGGCGCCGATCAGCCCCAGCATTTT	CASSLQGGADQPQHF
TRBJ1-5	TRBV6-1	.	.	TGTGCCAGCGTTATGTATGGGACTGGCAATCAGCCCCAGCATTTT	CASVMYGTGNQPQHF
TRBJ1-5	TRBV28	.	.	TGTGCCAGCAGTTCTCGCAAGGGAAGCAATCAGCCCCAGCATTTT	CASSSRKGSNQPQHF
TRBJ2-7	TRBV2	once	.	TGTGCCAGCAGCGACGGTGGCGTTGGGTACGAGCAGTACTTC	CASSDGGVGYEQYF
TRBJ1-1	TRBV10-3	.	.	TGTGCCATCAGTGAGTCTGGGGCAGACACTGAAGCTTTCTTT	CAISESGADTEAFF
TRBJ2-1	TRBV7-9	.	.	TGTGCCAGCAGCTTAGGGGGTCAATGGGGGTTCTTC	CASSLGGQWGFF
TRBJ1-4	TRBV18	.	.	TGTGCCAGCTCCCCGGGCCAAGGGTCCCTTACAACTAATGAAAAACTGTTTTTT	CASSPGQGSLTTNEKLFF
TRBJ1-2	TRBV28	.	TRBD1	TGTGCCAGCAGTTCCGGACAGGGGGCCTCTATTGATGGCTACACCTTC	CASSSGQGASIDGYTF
TRBJ2-2	TRBV27	.	.	TGTGCCAGCAGTTTATACGGTAACACCGGGGAGCTGTTTTTT	CASSLYGNTGELFF
TRBJ2-1	TRBV18	once	.	TGTGCCAGCTCACCCCCGGGTACGTGGGAGAAGGACAATGAGCAGTTCTTC	CASSPPGTWEKDNEQFF
TRBJ2-7	TRBV28	.	TRBD1	TGTGCCAGCAGTTCGGCCGGGACAGGGACCTACGAGCAGTACTTC	CASSSAGTGTYEQYF
TRBJ2-5	TRBV7-9	.	.	TGTGCCAGCAGCTTAGTGCAGGGGAAGGAGACCCAGTACTTC	CASSLVQGKETQYF
TRBJ1-4	TRBV18	once	.	TGTGCCAGCTCACCACAGGCGTTCGGAGACCCTACGTTTTTT	CASSPQAFGDPTFF
TRBJ2-6	TRBV28	medium-sized	.	TGTGCCAGCAGTTTTGTGGGGGCTGGGGCCAACGTCCTGACTTTC	CASSFVGAGANVLTF
TRBJ2-3	TRBV29-1	.	TRBD2	TGCAGCGTTACTAGCGGGAGTTCCCCAGATACGCAGTATTTT	CSVTSGSSPDTQYF
TRBJ2-5	TRBV7-2	.	TRBD2	TGTGCCAGCAGCTTAATGGGACTAGCGGAAGAGGGAGAGACCCAGTACTTC	CASSLMGLAEEGETQYF
TRBJ1-2	TRBV6-5	.	.	TGTGCCAGCAGTCCTACAGGAGGCCAATCCTATGGCTACACCTTC	CASSPTGGQSYGYTF
TRBJ2-3	TRBV20-1	.	.	TGCAGTGCTGGACCCCTCCAGTATTTT	CSAGPLQYF
TRBJ2-3	TRBV5-4	.	.	TGTGCCAGCAGCTTGGGGCTATTCGCAGATACGCAGTATTTT	CASSLGLFADTQYF
TRBJ2-3	TRBV5-1	once	TRBD1	TGCGCCAGCAGCCACCCTAATCCGGGACAGGAGTTCACAGATACGCAGTATTTT	CASSHPNPGQEFTDTQYF
TRBJ1-5	TRBV28	.	.	TGTGCCAGCAAGGGGGGCAATAGCAATCAGCCCCAGCATTTT	CASKGGNSNQPQHF
TRBJ1-2	TRBV28	.	.	TGTGCCAGCAGTCCAGGCCGTTCGATAGGCTACACCTTC	CASSPGRSIGYTF
TRBJ1-5	TRBV5-1	once	.	TGCGCCAGCAGCTTGGGGGAAAATAGCAATCAGCCCCAGCATTTT	CASSLGENSNQPQHF
TRBJ2-1	TRBV18	.	.	TGTGCCAGCCTGAGTCAGGGCGACCCACCCTACAATGAGCAGTTCTTC	CASLSQGDPPYNEQFF
TRBJ1-1	TRBV6-5	once	TRBD1	TGTGCCAGCAGTCTACAGGGGAGAGTGGGCACTGAAGCTTTCTTT	CASSLQGRVGTEAFF
TRBJ2-7	TRBV9	.	TRBD2	TGTGCCAGCAGCGTAGTTCCAGCGGGGCTGTACGAGCAGTACTTC	CASSVVPAGLYEQYF
TRBJ2-7	TRBV7-9	.	.	TGTGCCAGCAGCTCCGGACAGTTTTACGAGCAGTACTTC	CASSSGQFYEQYF
TRBJ1-2	TRBV9	.	.	TGTGCCAGCAGCGGTGAGGGAAGGAGCTACACCTTC	CASSGEGRSYTF
TRBJ2-1	TRBV6-5	.	.	TGTGCCAGCAGTAACGGACCGAACAATGAGCAGTTCTTC	CASSNGPNNEQFF